One sample yielded the 30 T cell receptor beta chains listed below, sequenced in a study of post-analysis software for immune sequencing data. Notes on the study in general: Compared with controls, patients had more of about 5 TRBV segments, including TRBV5-6, TRBV5-1 and TRBV20-1.

Sequencing libraries made from TCR beta cDNA carried unique molecular identifiers. TCRdb analysed the PCR reads with MiXCR anew, one entry per CDR3 protein. Here the sample spans hundreds of thousands of distinct CDR3 sequences, 25% to 30% being singletons. The antigens for these receptors are not known. The specimen sequenced was blood. The source of these receptors is a girl under 18 with multiple sclerosis.

This chain connects TRBV2 to TRBJ1-2; unclear D gene. V lost 6 bases, J lost 0 bases, and 11 bases lay in between. CDR1 is SNHLY and CDR2 is FYNNEI in the germline V gene. The CDR3 is 14 residues long. CDR3 loop: CASSDPRSNYGYTF. The CDR3 DNA is TGTGCCAGCAGCGATCCCCGATCTAACTATGGCTACACCTTC.

The chain carries TRBV20-1 and TRBJ2-1, with 9 bases that match TRBD2. J gave up 13 bases and V 3 bases, and 16 bases lay outside the gene matches. The CDR3 runs to 15 residues. The germline CDR1 and CDR2 sequences are DFQATT and SNEGSKA (reference sequence). The CDR3 DNA follows: TGCAGTGCTAGGCCCGAGGGACTAGCTGGAGGTGATCAGTTCTTC. Its translation is CSARPEGLAGGDQFF.

Worth noting for this clonotype: Relative to the germline gene, one junction end is altered; a read error may explain this. The J gene is TRBJ2-7, the V gene TRBV13; perhaps TRBD2 as D (7 bases). From germline, CDR1 is PRHDT and CDR2 FYEKMQ (reference sequence). The CDR3 has 14 residues. The CDR3 loop reads CASSLRGAAYERYF. The DNA of the CDR3 is TGTGCCAGCAGCTTACGGGGGGCGGCGTACGAGCGGTACTTC. The full variable domain, with the rest looked up from reference TRBV13 and TRBJ2-7, is AAGVIQSPRHLIKEKRETATLKCYPIPRHDTVYWYQQGPGQDPQFLISFYEKMQSDKGSIPDRFSAQQFSDYHSELNMSSLELGDSALYFCASSLRGAAYERYFGPGTRLTVT.

This CDR3 reads CASSRGLAGARDTQYF. CDR3 sequence (DNA): TGTGCCAGCAGCCGTGGACTAGCGGGAGCGAGAGATACGCAGTATTTT. The V call is TRBV7-2, the J call TRBJ2-3; TRBD2 matches 13 bases. Germline-derived CDR1 and CDR2 are SGHTA and FQGNSA. The CDR3 is 16 amino acids. V gave up 5 bases and J gave up 5 bases; unmatched junction bases: 7.

The genes are TRBV14 and TRBJ2-1, with D perhaps TRBD2 (5 bases). The germline gives CDR1 SGHDN, CDR2 FVKESK. The CDR3 has 15 amino acids. V was cut by 0 bases and J by 12 bases, with 18 bases left in between. CDR3 sequence reads: CASSQDPDIRDGQFF. The DNA of the CDR3 is TGTGCCAGCAGCCAAGATCCCGACATCCGGGATGGGCAGTTCTTC.

This clonotype was seen a few times. The V and J genes are TRBV7-8 and TRBJ2-2; D may be TRBD2 (5 bases). Trimming took off 1 base at V and 7 bases at J, with 10 bases between the two ends. This CDR3 comprises 14 residues. CDR1 is SGHVS and CDR2 is FQNEAQ in the germline V gene. The CDR3 DNA is TGTGCCAGCAGCTTAGGTCCTAGCCACGGGGAGCTGTTTTTT. The encoded protein is CASSLGPSHGELFF.

The count of this clonotype is one. This chain links TRBV6-2 or TRBV6-3 with TRBJ2-7, with D possibly being TRBD1 (6 bases). The better agreement between TRBJ2-5 and the DNA end casts doubt on the J call. Germline loops: CDR1 MNHEY, CDR2 SVGEGT. This CDR3 region has 16 residues. The chain's CDR3 is CASRPNRDISGETQYF. CDR3 in DNA: TGTGCCAGCAGGCCCAACCGGGACATCTCGGGGGAGACCCAGTACTTC.

This clonotype was seen a few times. The rearrangement links TRBV11-3 to TRBJ2-1, with 9 bases that match TRBD1. V shed 5 bases and J 4 bases; nucleotides not matched to a gene: 6. Germline CDR1 SGHNT, CDR2 YENEEA. CDR3 length equals 15 residues. The CDR3 reads CASSPGTGRYNEQFF. The CDR3 DNA follows: TGTGCCAGCAGCCCCGGGACAGGGAGGTACAATGAGCAGTTCTTC. Variable domain in full (rest from reference TRBV11-3 and TRBJ2-1): EAGVVQSPRYKIIEKKQPVAFWCNPISGHNTLYWYLQNLGQGPELLIRYENEEAVDDSQLPKDRFSAERLKGVDSTLKIQPAELGDSAVYLCASSPGTGRYNEQFFGPGTRLTVL.

The rearrangement joins TRBV6-6 to TRBJ2-7; 9 bases are shared with TRBD1. The CDR3 has 13 amino acids. V gave up 4 bases and J gave up 7 bases; unmatched junction bases: 5. Germline V lookup: CDR1 MNHNY, CDR2 SVGAGI (reference sequence). CDR3 amino acids: CASSWDRAGEQYF. The CDR3 DNA is TGTGCCAGCAGTTGGGACAGGGCAGGAGAGCAGTACTTC.

This chain connects TRBV18 to TRBJ1-2; no clear D gene. The germline V and J ends were trimmed by 6 bases and 4 bases, with 12 bases remaining between them. The germline V gene has CDR1 KGHSH and CDR2 LQKENI. The CDR3 has 13 amino acids. CDR3: CASSPKEGYGYTF. CDR3 nucleotides: TGTGCCAGCTCCCCAAAGGAAGGCTATGGCTACACCTTC.

This clonotype was seen only a few times. The chain joins TRBV11-2 to TRBJ1-1; 7 positions agree with TRBD1. This CDR3 region has 19 residues. Germline V gene data show CDR1 as SGHAT and CDR2 as FQNNGV. V shed 0 bases, J shed 1 base, and the junction held 14 bases outside the gene matches. The CDR3 reads CASSLDIARGRWENTEAFF. The CDR3 region has the DNA TGTGCCAGCAGCTTAGATATAGCGAGGGGGCGATGGGAGAACACTGAAGCTTTCTTT.

As DNA, the CDR3 is TGTGCCAGCACCCCGGGACAGGTCACCGGGGAGCTGTTTTTT. Amino acid sequence: CASTPGQVTGELFF. This chain links TRBV12-3 or TRBV12-4 with TRBJ2-2; TRBD1 matches 8 bases. The CDR3 has 14 amino acids. V was clipped by 7 bases and J by 4 bases; unmatched bases: 5.

This clonotype was observed at least ten times. The chain employs TRBV20-1 and TRBJ2-1; D is undetermined. The CDR3 consists of 16 residues. CDR1 is DFQATT and CDR2 is SNEGSKA in the germline V gene (reference sequence). The V end lost 6 bases, the J end lost 0 bases, and 18 bases lay between the germline ends. In nucleotides, the CDR3 is TGCAGTGCCCACCCCGAGCTTTCTAGCTCCTACAATGAGCAGTTCTTC. This codes for CSAHPELSSSYNEQFF.

This clonotype occurred a few times. The rearrangement links TRBV20-1 to TRBJ2-5; D not certain. The CDR3 is 11 residues long. Germline values: CDR1 DFQATT, CDR2 SNEGSKA (reference sequence). The V and J ends lost 6 bases and 4 bases respectively, with 9 bases between them. In nucleotides, the CDR3 is TGCAGTGCAAAAAACTCAGAGACCCAGTACTTC. Encoded protein: CSAKNSETQYF.

The chain is built from TRBV20-1 and TRBJ2-3; TRBD2 aligns across 7 bases. Germline values: CDR1 DFQATT, CDR2 SNEGSKA (reference sequence). The CDR3 has 15 residues. With 0 bases clipped from V and 1 base from J, the junction kept 4 bases outside the gene matches. CDR3 DNA: TGCAGTGCTAGAGACGTAGCGGGCGGCACAGATACGCAGTATTTT. Translating it yields CSARDVAGGTDTQYF.

The V call is TRBV6-1, the J call TRBJ1-2; D not certain. This CDR3 comprises 14 residues. CDR1 is MNHNS, CDR2 SASEGT, per germline. V gave up 1 base and J gave up 8 bases, with 14 bases separating them. The CDR3 region has the DNA TGTGCCAGCAGTGAAGATATTGGGTCGGGAGGCTACACCTTC. Translating it yields CASSEDIGSGGYTF.

This clonotype was seen at least ten times. The J gene is TRBJ2-3, the V gene TRBV27; D not certain. Trimming took 8 bases from V and 1 from J, leaving 10 bases between them. The CDR3 spans 13 residues. Germline loops: CDR1 MNHEY, CDR2 SMNVEV (reference sequence). CDR3: CASRTPGTDTQYF. CDR3 in DNA: TGTGCCAGCCGAACCCCGGGCACAGATACGCAGTATTTT.

There are a few counts of this clonotype. V usage is TRBV7-8 and J usage is TRBJ2-7, with TRBD1 as a possible D gene (6 bases). This CDR3 comprises 15 residues. Germline V gene lookup returns CDR1 SGHVS and CDR2 FQNEAQ. V lost 5 bases, J lost 1 base, and 15 bases lay in between. Here the CDR3 reads CASSVLTGSSYEQYF. CDR3 coding DNA: TGTGCCAGCAGCGTACTGACAGGATCGTCCTACGAGCAGTACTTC.

The table lists this clonotype with a few counts. The chain uses TRBV20-1 and TRBJ2-7; possible D gene TRBD2, 6 bases. This CDR3 is 15 amino acids long. With 0 bases removed from V and 4 bases from J, the gap between germline ends came to 16 bases. Germline CDR1 is DFQATT and CDR2 is SNEGSKA (reference sequence). The CDR3 sequence is CSARDPSTAGYEQYF. CDR3 bases: TGCAGTGCTAGAGATCCCTCGACGGCGGGGTACGAGCAGTACTTC.

This clonotype was seen at least ten times. The chain couples TRBV28 to TRBJ2-5; D call uncertain. The CDR3 extends over 15 amino acids. CDR1 MDHEN and CDR2 SYDVKM come from the germline V gene. V lost 5 bases and J lost 2, with 15 bases in between. The DNA of the CDR3 is TGTGCCAGCAGTACGAACCGGGCCACACAAGAGACCCAGTACTTC. Translating it yields CASSTNRATQETQYF. The complete variable domain, with remaining parts taken from reference TRBV28 and TRBJ2-5, reads DVKVTQSSRYLVKRTGEKVFLECVQDMDHENMFWYRQDPGLGLRLIYFSYDVKMKEKGDIPEGYSVSREKKERFSLILESASTNQTSMYLCASSTNRATQETQYFGPGTRLLVL.

The chain has TRBV28 and TRBJ2-3, with 12 bases identical to TRBD1. With 4 bases clipped from V and 2 bases from J, the junction kept 7 bases outside the gene matches. CDR3 length: 17 amino acids. The V gene's germline CDR1 is MDHEN and CDR2 SYDVKM. The CDR3 reads CASSYGTGGLFTDTQYF. In DNA, the CDR3 is TGTGCCAGCAGTTACGGGACAGGGGGCCTCTTCACAGATACGCAGTATTTT.

This clonotype was seen a few times. This rearrangement joins TRBV2 to TRBJ2-2; 13 bases agree with TRBD2. This CDR3 region has 17 residues. V was pared by 3 bases and J by 6 bases, with 7 bases of the junction left unmatched. Germline assignment: CDR1 SNHLY and CDR2 FYNNEI. The CDR3 here is CASSDGLAGVPAGELFF. CDR3 in DNA: TGTGCCAGCAGTGACGGACTAGCGGGAGTCCCCGCCGGGGAGCTGTTTTTT.

The chain links TRBV4-3 to TRBJ2-1, with D perhaps TRBD1 (6 bases). Germline loops: CDR1 LGHNA, CDR2 YSLEER. Trimming left V 2 bases short and J 8 bases short, with 16 bases between. The CDR3 consists of 15 residues. CDR3 in amino acids: CASSQSLRQVDEQFF. In DNA, the CDR3 is TGCGCCAGCAGCCAATCGTTACGACAGGTCGATGAGCAGTTCTTC.

This clonotype was observed a handful of times. The J gene is TRBJ1-6, the V gene TRBV3-1; TRBD1 might be the D (5 bases). Germline CDR1 and CDR2: LGHDT and YNNKEL (reference sequence). This CDR3 has 15 residues. V shed 5 bases and J shed 6 bases, with 14 bases lying between them. Here the CDR3 reads CASSYSTVLNSPLHF. CDR3 nucleotide sequence: TGTGCCAGCAGCTATTCGACAGTCCTTAATTCACCCCTCCACTTT.

This clonotype came up a few times. This sequence joins TRBV20-1 and TRBJ2-1, with a possible D match to TRBD1 (6 bases). Germline values: CDR1 DFQATT, CDR2 SNEGSKA (reference sequence). V gave up 5 bases and J gave up 9 bases, with 11 bases separating them. This CDR3 has 11 amino acids. The CDR3 reads CSAPGESEQFF. CDR3 sequence (DNA): TGCAGTGCTCCAGGGGAGTCTGAGCAGTTCTTC.

Turning to this clonotype: The junction departs from the called germline gene at one end, perhaps through a read error. The V gene is TRBV4-3, the J gene TRBJ1-5, with D unresolved. Germline V gives CDR1 LGHNA, CDR2 YSLEER. This CDR3 region has 17 residues. CDR3 nucleotides: TGCGCCAGCAGCCAATTTTGGTTGAGAGAAAGCGGTCAGTCCCAGCATTTT. Its translation: CASSQFWLRESGQSQHF.

This clonotype was picked up many times. The V gene is TRBV20-1, the J gene TRBJ2-7; 7 nucleotides agree with TRBD1. Per germline, CDR1 DFQATT and CDR2 SNEGSKA (reference sequence). The CDR3 runs to 13 residues. Trimming at V came to 6 bases and at J to 0 bases, leaving 5 bases not matched to a gene. For the CDR3, the DNA is TGCAGTGCCAGAAGGGGGCACTCCTACGAGCAGTACTTC. This translates into CSARRGHSYEQYF.

This clonotype turned up a few times. V and J are TRBV29-1 and TRBJ2-3; 9 bases agree with TRBD2. This CDR3 has 14 residues. With V trimmed by 6 bases and J by 5 bases, 9 bases remained unmatched. CDR1 and CDR2 (germline): SQVTM, ANQGSEA. The chain's CDR3 is CSVSGGRGKDTQYF. The CDR3 DNA reads TGCAGCGTAAGCGGGGGGCGAGGTAAAGATACGCAGTATTTT.

This clonotype was seen more than once but under ten times. The rearrangement joins TRBV10-3 to TRBJ1-1; perhaps TRBD1 as D (5 bases). Germline V gives CDR1 ENHRY, CDR2 SYGVKD. Trimming took off 2 bases at V and 4 bases at J, with 8 bases between the two ends. The CDR3 has 13 residues. Here the CDR3 reads CAISEMGGTEAFF. CDR3 bases: TGTGCCATCAGTGAGATGGGGGGCACTGAAGCTTTCTTT.

V and J are TRBV7-9 and TRBJ2-1; D is unclear. V lost 5 bases to trimming and J lost 6 bases, with 11 bases between them. Germline V gene data show CDR1 as SEHNR and CDR2 as FQNEAQ (reference sequence). The CDR3 is 13 amino acids. CDR3 loop: CASSPGPPNEQFF. DNA for the CDR3: TGTGCCAGCAGCCCGGGCCCGCCCAATGAGCAGTTCTTC.